A selection of T cell receptor beta chains follows, all from one sample in a study of PD-L1 blockade in urothelial cancer. Data came from immunoSEQ multiplex PCR; TCRdb stores just in-frame clones and leaves some out. There are about 69,000 clones in the sample; 85% to 90% occur only once, and roughly 3.2% lies in the top ten. The sample consisted of PBMCs, taken around atezolizumab (anti-PD-L1) treatment. These receptors originate from a man aged 60 to 69 with urothelial cancer. Both conserved end residues are part of each CDR3. A D gene is named only where the DNA matches it firmly. Rows may omit the clone size; those that give it use once, few, many or a size class.

v_gene,j_gene,abundance,d_gene,CDR3nt,CDR3aa
TRBV2,TRBJ2-5,once,TRBD1,TGTGCCACCTTCCGGGACAGGGGGACGGAGACCCAGTACTTC,CATFRDRGTETQYF
TRBV25-1,TRBJ1-4,.,TRBD1,TGTGCCAGCAGTGTAGGAGGGACAGAGGAAAAACTGTTTTTT,CASSVGGTEEKLFF
TRBV18,TRBJ1-1,.,.,TGTGCCAGCTCACCACAGGGGCGGAACACTGAAGCTTTCTTT,CASSPQGRNTEAFF
TRBV12-5,TRBJ2-4,.,.,TGTGCTAGTGGTTTAGACCAGGGAAACATTCAGTACTTC,CASGLDQGNIQYF
TRBV5-1,TRBJ2-7,.,TRBD1,TGCGCCAGCAGCCCAGCCGGGACAGGGGACTACGAGCAGTACTTC,CASSPAGTGDYEQYF
TRBV6-1,TRBJ2-3,once,.,TGTGCCAGCAGTGCTTCAGGGAGCACAGATACGCAGTATTTT,CASSASGSTDTQYF
TRBV29-1,TRBJ2-3,.,.,TGCAGCGTTTCAGGCACAGATACGCAGTATTTT,CSVSGTDTQYF
TRBV28,TRBJ2-5,.,TRBD1,TGTGCCAGCAGTTTTAGGAGGACAGGGGTAGGAGAGACCCAGTACTTC,CASSFRRTGVGETQYF
TRBV7-2,TRBJ2-7,.,TRBD2,TGTGCCAGCAGCTTAGCACATTCGGGGGGGGGCTCCTACGAGCAGTACTTC,CASSLAHSGGGSYEQYF
TRBV18,TRBJ2-3,.,TRBD2,TGTGCCAGCTCACCTCGGGCGGTAGCGGGGGGGCCAGATACGCAGTATTTT,CASSPRAVAGGPDTQYF
TRBV10-3,TRBJ1-2,.,.,TGTGCCATCAGACCCGAGGGGGGGAATGGCTACACCTTC,CAIRPEGGNGYTF
TRBV6-1,TRBJ2-7,.,.,TGTGCCAGCAGTGAATCCGGGACTCCCAACGAGCAGTACTTC,CASSESGTPNEQYF
TRBV7-9,TRBJ1-1,.,.,TGTGCCGTTACTTCATCCGAAGCTTTCTTT,CAVTSSEAFF
TRBV4-1,TRBJ1-2,.,TRBD1,TGCGCCAGCAGCCAAGACTCCGGACAGGGGACACCCGCTCCTAACTATGGCTACACCTTC,CASSQDSGQGTPAPNYGYTF
TRBV7-9,TRBJ1-3,.,TRBD1,TGTGCCAGCAGCCATCCGGGACAGGGAAACACCATATATTTT,CASSHPGQGNTIYF
TRBV5-1,TRBJ2-2,.,.,TGCGCCAGCAGCATCACGACAGGGAACACCGGGGAGCTGTTTTTT,CASSITTGNTGELFF
TRBV18,TRBJ2-7,.,.,TGTGCCAGCTCATCCGACAGAGGCTACGAGCAGTACTTC,CASSSDRGYEQYF
TRBV18,TRBJ2-5,once,.,TGTGCCAGCTCACCTAACTGGGGACAAATACAAGAGACCCAGTACTTC,CASSPNWGQIQETQYF
TRBV7-9,TRBJ2-3,.,TRBD2,TGTGCCAGCAGCTTAGTCAGCGGGGGGGCCTTAAGGACAGATACGCAGTATTTT,CASSLVSGGALRTDTQYF
TRBV11-2,TRBJ2-2,.,TRBD1,TGTGCCAGCAGATCCGTGGCAGGGGGCGGCGGGGAGCTGTTTTTT,CASRSVAGGGGELFF
TRBV2,TRBJ2-7,.,TRBD1,TGTGCCAGCAGGGGGGACAGGGTATCGGACGAGCAGTACTTC,CASRGDRVSDEQYF
TRBV27,TRBJ2-5,.,TRBD2,TGTGCCAGCAGTTCTAATGGACTAGCCGGGGGGACCCAGTACTTC,CASSSNGLAGGTQYF
TRBV10-1,TRBJ2-7,.,TRBD2,TGCGCCAGCACCGTTCCCCAGCGGGGGCACTACGAGCAGTACTTC,CASTVPQRGHYEQYF
TRBV7-8,TRBJ2-7,.,TRBD2,TGTGCCAGCAGCTTAGCGCTAGCGGGAGCCCGGATCTACGAGCAGTACTTC,CASSLALAGARIYEQYF
TRBV10-3,TRBJ1-4,.,TRBD1,TGTGCCACGGGACAGGGGTTTGAAAAACTGTTTTTT,CATGQGFEKLFF
TRBV7-8,TRBJ2-7,.,TRBD1,TGTGCCAGCAGCTTAAATGACAGGGGTGTCTACGAGCAGTACTTC,CASSLNDRGVYEQYF
TRBV6-1,TRBJ1-2,once,.,TGTGCCAGCAGTGAGACAGGTGACTATGGCTACACCTTC,CASSETGDYGYTF
TRBV2,TRBJ2-7,.,.,TGTGCCAGCAGGCTCAGGGAATACGAGCAGTACTTC,CASRLREYEQYF
TRBV30,TRBJ1-2,.,TRBD1,TGTGCCTGGAGTGTAGGTCGGGCAGGGGGCGGCTATGGCTACACCTTC,CAWSVGRAGGGYGYTF
TRBV18,TRBJ2-1,.,TRBD1,TGTGCCAGCTCACCACCGGGACAGGGAGGGGACAATGAGCAGTTCTTC,CASSPPGQGGDNEQFF
TRBV4-1,TRBJ2-7,.,.,TGCGCCAGCAGCCGGGCAACAGGAGACTTCCCCTACGAGCAGTACTTC,CASSRATGDFPYEQYF
TRBV19,TRBJ2-1,.,.,TGTGCCAGTAGTGTAGAGGAGGGCCCCCACAATGAGCAGTTCTTC,CASSVEEGPHNEQFF